This T cell receptor (beta chain) was identified during a study of shared clonotypes between healthy human individuals. The germline V and J ends were trimmed by 5 bases and 0 bases, with 5 bases remaining between them. Germline V gene sequence: CDR1 GTSNPN, CDR2 SVGIG (reference sequence). The CDR3 has 11 amino acids. Clones were read by immunoSEQ multiplex PCR, and TCRdb kept only the in-frame ones, dropping some. This sample has a few million clones, with more than 80% found just once. General study results and limits: Shared across four donors were 5% to 6% of the naive CD4 clonotypes. Read depth was anticipated to influence clonotype sharing among donors.

Turning to this clone: Its antigen is not known. The sample carries other DNA sequences with the same CDR3.

J is TRBJ2-7 and V is TRBV30; D gene ambiguous. The specimen was naive CD4+ T cells sorted from blood. The subset is: CD45RA+ positively selected. The sequence was obtained from a man younger than 35 in good health. The CDR3, as DNA: TGTGCCTGGGGACCCTCCTACGAGCAGTACTTC. It specifies CAWGPSYEQYF.